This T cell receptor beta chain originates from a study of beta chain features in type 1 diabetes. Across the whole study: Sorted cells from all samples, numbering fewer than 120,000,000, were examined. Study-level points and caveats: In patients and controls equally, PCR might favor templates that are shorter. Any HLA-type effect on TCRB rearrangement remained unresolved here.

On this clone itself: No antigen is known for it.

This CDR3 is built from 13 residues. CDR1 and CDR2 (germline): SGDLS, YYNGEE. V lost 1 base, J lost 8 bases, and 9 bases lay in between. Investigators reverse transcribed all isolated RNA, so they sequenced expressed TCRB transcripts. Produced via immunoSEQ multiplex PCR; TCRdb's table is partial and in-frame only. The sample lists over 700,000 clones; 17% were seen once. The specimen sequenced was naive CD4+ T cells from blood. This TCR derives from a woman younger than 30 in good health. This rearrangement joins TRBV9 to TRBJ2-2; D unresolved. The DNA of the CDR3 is TGTGCCAGCAGCGTATCGTACATTGGGGAGCTGTTTTTT. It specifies CASSVSYIGELFF.